This record looks at one T cell receptor (beta chain) sequence and its context. Its specific antigen is unknown. The germline V gene sets CDR1 to SGHDT and CDR2 to YYEEEE. The CDR3 measures 13 amino acids from cysteine to phenylalanine. No DNA is recorded. For every CD8+ T cell subset, fewer than 350,000 cells were flow-sorted straight into RLT lysis buffer, and each subset was sorted in triplicate. To keep memory contaminants out, a stringent definition of naive CD8+ T cells was applied: CD45RO-CCR7+CD27+CD95-. Peripheral blood mononuclear cells were isolated from buffy coats by standard density gradient centrifugation. A FACSAria III was used to flow-sort naive CD8+ T cells into CXCR3-negative and CXCR3-positive populations. Total RNA was extracted from sorted cells using an RNeasy Mini Kit. This sample was taken from a study of CXCR3-negative and CXCR3-positive naive CD8 T cells (dated by TCRdb to about 2019). For the study in its entirety: In total, some 130 million TRB reads were obtained, or roughly 1.5 +/- 0.3 million reads per library. Data from 11 donors, pooled across two independent experiments, went into the diversity and physicochemical repertoire analyses. For the TRBV-TRBJ cluster analysis, the naive subsets came from 5 or 6 donors, while the memory cells came from 3 donors.

Findings and caveats that apply to the study as a whole: TRB CDR3s from CXCR3-positive naive cells showed higher hydrophobicity (lower Kidera factor 4), lower energy, and higher strength and volume indices than CXCR3-negative naive cells. Freshly isolated PBMCs were used for most assays because CXCR3 expression went down partially after cryopreservation. Comparably high repertoire diversity was found in both naive subsets, whereas much lower repertoire diversity was found in memory CD8+ T cells. Because surface CD5, which has been linked to self-reactivity in mice, was comparable between naive subsets, TCR interaction strength was also inferred from TRB CDR3 physicochemical properties. Naive CXCR3-negative and CXCR3-positive cells from the same donor showed similar TRBV-TRBJ usage, whereas memory cells showed distinct patterns.

The run used a NextSeq 550. The Human TCR Profiling Kit (MiLaboratory) was used to prepare UMI-labeled 5' RACE TRB cDNA libraries. The full amount of extracted RNA was used for cDNA synthesis, and the full amount of resulting cDNA was used for PCR amplification. Libraries were prepared in parallel with an identical number of PCR cycles. In the paper's pipeline: With a minimum of two reads required per UMI, MIGEC and MiXCR pulled out about 52,000 +/- 9,100 unique UMI-labeled TRB cDNA molecules from each library. On average, about 40,000 +/- 10,000 functional in-frame TRB CDR3 nucleotide clonotypes lacking stop codons were found per library. After downsampling to 5000 UMI-labeled TRB molecules per sample, diversity metrics, including normalized Shannon-Wiener and Chao1, were computed in VDJtools. VDJtools computed clonotype-size-weighted physicochemical properties of the central five CDR3 residues: interaction energy, strength, volume and Kidera factor 4. Based on TCRdb reprocessing of the reads, there is one entry per CDR3 protein sequence, and DNA is missing. V and J calls and clone size were set by TCRdb, not the authors. This sample's clone table shows 100,000 to 150,000 distinct CDR3 sequences. 0.29% of the sample comes from the top ten.

The sequence was obtained from a human donor in good health. Some clones in this sample may be carry-over from other donors' samples. Rearrangement joined TRBV5-6 to TRBJ2-7; TCRdb proposes TRBD1, but this gene call is untestable without DNA. Sequencing used naive CXCR3- CD8+ T cells from blood. Interpreted using the paper, the cell subset or site label stands for: CD45RO-CCR7+CD27+CD95- naive CD8+ T cells lacking CXCR3 (TNR3-). This receptor has the CDR3 CASNFGATYEQYF.